This TCR beta chain was identified during a study of CD8 T cells in ankylosing spondylitis. Findings of the study overall: For ankylosing spondylitis blood, a TCR beta motif of about eight highly homologous variants appeared characteristic. Disease-linked clones were reportedly significantly enriched in matched ankylosing spondylitis synovial fluid.

This clonotype was detected a few times. The antigen is unknown. Each CDR3 protein gets one entry after TCRdb re-called the 5' RACE reads with MiXCR. The table shows approximately 290,000 distinct CDR3 sequences, with roughly 20% occurring only once. CDR1 and CDR2 (germline): SGHRS, YFSETQ. The CDR3 runs to 12 residues. Trimming cost V 6 bases and J 0 bases, with 4 bases left between them. This rearrangement joins TRBV5-1 to TRBJ2-1; D is undetermined. The source material was blood, either unsorted or a sorted T cell fraction (not recorded which). This receptor was taken from a female donor with ankylosing spondylitis or in good health (not recorded which). The CDR3 loop is CASTTSYNEQFF. CDR3 bases: TGCGCCAGCACCACCTCCTACAATGAGCAGTTCTTC.